This paragraph covers one T cell receptor (beta chain) sequence. Its cognate antigen is unknown. This record comes from a study of early T cells in non-severe SARS-CoV-2 infection. CDR3 length: 12 amino acids. V was cut by 4 bases and J by 6 bases, with 12 bases left in between. The V gene's germline CDR1 is DFQATT and CDR2 SNEGSKA (reference sequence). Unique molecular identifiers tagged individual cDNA molecules. A single record per CDR3 protein comes from TCRdb applying MiXCR to the 5' RACE reads. Of 75,000 to 80,000 distinct CDR3 sequences listed, around 16% are singletons. Study findings and constraints: Clonotype matching in VDJdb favored anti-spike CD8 responses and did not capture private and CD4 specificities.

This chain uses TRBV20-1 with TRBJ1-1; D might be TRBD1 (5 bases). The receptor was derived from an adult who was a healthcare worker with PCR-confirmed SARS-CoV-2 infection or an uninfected control (not recorded which). Sequenced: whole blood. The CDR3 loop is CSATRAGAEAFF. The CDR3 nucleotides read TGCAGTGCTACCAGGGCGGGCGCTGAAGCTTTCTTT.